Sequencing of this T cell receptor beta chain was carried out in a study of shared clonotypes between healthy human individuals. Whole-study results and caveats: Estimated richness was generally greater in naive than memory subsets.

Investigators divided CD4+ cells into CD45RA+ naive and CD45RA-negative memory subsets. A note on this clone: The antigen remains unidentified.

The CDR3 consists of 14 residues. CDR1 and CDR2 from the germline V gene are MDHEN and SYDVKM. V was clipped by 8 bases and J by 3 bases; unmatched bases: 7. For sorted subsets, about 190 ng DNA per replicate equaled approximately 32,000 T cell genomes. Assay used: immunoSEQ multiplex PCR; TCRdb lists only in-frame clones, some missing. The sample gives around 1,000,000 clones, roughly 80% of which show up once; 0.7% to 0.95% is in the top ten. This chain uses TRBV28 with TRBJ2-7; 10 bases match TRBD1. The source material was memory CD4+ T cells from PBMCs. The subset denotes: CD45RA-negative fraction. The TCR originated in a man aged 18 to 35 in good health. Some clones in this sample may be carry-over from other donors' samples. DNA of the CDR3: TGTGCCAGCGTTCCAAGGACAGGGGGCTACGAGCAGTACTTC. It specifies CASVPRTGGYEQYF.